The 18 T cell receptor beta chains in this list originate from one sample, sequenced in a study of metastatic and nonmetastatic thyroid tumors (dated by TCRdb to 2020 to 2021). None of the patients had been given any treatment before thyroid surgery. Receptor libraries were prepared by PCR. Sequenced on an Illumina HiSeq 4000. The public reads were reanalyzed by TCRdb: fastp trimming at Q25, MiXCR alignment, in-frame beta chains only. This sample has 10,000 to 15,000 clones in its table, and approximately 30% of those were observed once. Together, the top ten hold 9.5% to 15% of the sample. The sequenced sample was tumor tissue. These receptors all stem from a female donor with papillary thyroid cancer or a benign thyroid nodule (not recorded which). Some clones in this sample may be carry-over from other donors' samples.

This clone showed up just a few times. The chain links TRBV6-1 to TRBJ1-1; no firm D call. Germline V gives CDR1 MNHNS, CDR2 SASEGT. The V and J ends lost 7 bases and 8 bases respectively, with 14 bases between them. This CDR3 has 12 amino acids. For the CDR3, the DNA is TGTGCCAGCATCCCACCTAGGGTCGAAGCTTTCTTT. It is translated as CASIPPRVEAFF.

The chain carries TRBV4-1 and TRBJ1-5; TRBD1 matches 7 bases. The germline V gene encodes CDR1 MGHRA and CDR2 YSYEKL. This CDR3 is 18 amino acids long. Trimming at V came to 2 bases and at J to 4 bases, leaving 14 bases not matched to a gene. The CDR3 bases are TGCGCCAGCAGCCAACCTAGGACAGGAGGTAAGGGGAATCAGCCCCAGCATTTT. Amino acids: CASSQPRTGGKGNQPQHF.

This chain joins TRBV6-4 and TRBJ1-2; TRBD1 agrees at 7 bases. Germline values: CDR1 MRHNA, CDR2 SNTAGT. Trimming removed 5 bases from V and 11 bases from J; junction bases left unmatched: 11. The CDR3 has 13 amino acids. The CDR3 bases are TGTGCCAGCAGTCAGGACAGGTACCGAGGATACACCTTC. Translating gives CASSQDRYRGYTF.

The CDR3 loop is CSARRGLTTVDNSPLHF. CDR3 coding DNA: TGCAGTGCTAGAAGGGGCTTAACGACAGTAGATAATTCACCCCTCCACTTT. The V gene is TRBV20-1, the J gene TRBJ1-6, with D possibly being TRBD1 (5 bases). The V gene lost 2 bases and the J gene lost 5 bases, with 19 bases spanning the gap. CDR3 length equals 17 residues. Germline loops: CDR1 DFQATT, CDR2 SNEGSKA (reference sequence).

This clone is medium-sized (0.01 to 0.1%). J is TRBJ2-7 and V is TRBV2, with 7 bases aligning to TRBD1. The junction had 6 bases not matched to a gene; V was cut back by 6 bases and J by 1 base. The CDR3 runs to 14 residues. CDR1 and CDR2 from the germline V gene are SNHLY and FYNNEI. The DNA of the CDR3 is TGTGCCAGCAGCCTATCGACAGGGTCCTACGAGCAGTACTTC. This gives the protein CASSLSTGSYEQYF.

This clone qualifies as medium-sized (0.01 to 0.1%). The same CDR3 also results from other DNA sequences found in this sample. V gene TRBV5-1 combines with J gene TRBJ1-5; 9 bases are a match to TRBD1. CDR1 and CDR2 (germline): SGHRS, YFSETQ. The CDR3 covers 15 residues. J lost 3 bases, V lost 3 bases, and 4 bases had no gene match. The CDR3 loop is CASSSGTGINQPQHF. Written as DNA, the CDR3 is TGCGCCAGCAGCTCCGGGACAGGGATCAATCAGCCCCAGCATTTT.

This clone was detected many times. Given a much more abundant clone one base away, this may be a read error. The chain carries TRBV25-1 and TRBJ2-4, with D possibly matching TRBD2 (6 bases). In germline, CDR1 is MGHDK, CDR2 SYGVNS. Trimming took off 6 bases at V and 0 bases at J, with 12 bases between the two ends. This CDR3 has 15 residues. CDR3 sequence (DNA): TGTGCCAGCAGCAAGGGGAGGCTAGCCAAAAACATTCAGTACTTC. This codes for CASSKGRLAKNIQYF.

This chain's CDR3 is CASSETGKAKNIQYF. CDR3 DNA sequence: TGTGCCAGCAGTGAAACAGGCAAAGCCAAAAACATTCAGTACTTC. The chain links TRBV6-1 to TRBJ2-4, with a tentative D call TRBD1 (5 bases). The CDR3 consists of 15 residues. Trimming removed 2 bases at V and 0 bases at J, with 8 bases between. The germline gives CDR1 MNHNS, CDR2 SASEGT.

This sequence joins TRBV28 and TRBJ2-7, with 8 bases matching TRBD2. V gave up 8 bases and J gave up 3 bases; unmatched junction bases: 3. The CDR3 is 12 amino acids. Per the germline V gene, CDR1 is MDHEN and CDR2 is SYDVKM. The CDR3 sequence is CASRTSFYEQYF. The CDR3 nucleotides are TGTGCCAGCCGGACTAGCTTCTACGAGCAGTACTTC.

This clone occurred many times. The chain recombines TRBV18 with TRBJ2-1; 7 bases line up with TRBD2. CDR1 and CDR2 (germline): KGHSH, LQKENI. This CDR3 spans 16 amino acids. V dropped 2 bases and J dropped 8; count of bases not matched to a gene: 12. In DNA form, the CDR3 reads TGTGCCAGCTCACCAGCTAGCGGTTCGCCGGGCGATGAGCAGTTCTTC. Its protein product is CASSPASGSPGDEQFF.

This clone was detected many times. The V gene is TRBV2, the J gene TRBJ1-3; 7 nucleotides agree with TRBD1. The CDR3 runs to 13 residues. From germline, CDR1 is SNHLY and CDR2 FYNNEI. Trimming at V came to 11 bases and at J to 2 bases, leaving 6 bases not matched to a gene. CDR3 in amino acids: CALRGQTGNTIYF. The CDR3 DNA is TGTGCCTTACGGGGACAGACTGGAAACACCATATATTTT.

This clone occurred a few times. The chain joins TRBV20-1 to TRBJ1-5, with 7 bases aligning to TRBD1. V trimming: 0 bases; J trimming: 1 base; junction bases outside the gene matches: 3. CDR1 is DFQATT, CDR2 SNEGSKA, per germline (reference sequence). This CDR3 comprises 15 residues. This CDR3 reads CSARDMDRSNQPQHF. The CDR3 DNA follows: TGCAGTGCTAGAGACATGGACAGGAGCAATCAGCCCCAGCATTTT.

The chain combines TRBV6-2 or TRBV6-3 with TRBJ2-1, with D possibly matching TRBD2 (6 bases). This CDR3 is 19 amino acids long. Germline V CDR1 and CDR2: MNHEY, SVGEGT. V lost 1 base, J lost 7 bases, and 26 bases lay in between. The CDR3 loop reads CASSYLARLEGVWENEQFF. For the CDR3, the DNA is TGTGCCAGCAGTTACTTAGCTAGACTAGAAGGAGTTTGGGAGAATGAGCAGTTCTTC.

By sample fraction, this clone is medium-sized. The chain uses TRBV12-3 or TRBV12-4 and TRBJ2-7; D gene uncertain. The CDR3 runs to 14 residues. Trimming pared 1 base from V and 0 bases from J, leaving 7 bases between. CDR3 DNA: TGTGCCAGCAGTTTAGGGCTAGTCTCCTACGAGCAGTACTTC. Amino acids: CASSLGLVSYEQYF.

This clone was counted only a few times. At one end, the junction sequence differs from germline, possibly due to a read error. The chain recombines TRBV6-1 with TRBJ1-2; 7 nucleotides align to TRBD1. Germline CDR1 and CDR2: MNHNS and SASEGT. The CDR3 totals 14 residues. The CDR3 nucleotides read TGTGCCAGCAGTGGCCGACAGGGTTCCTATTGCTACACCTTC. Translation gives CASSGRQGSYCYTF.

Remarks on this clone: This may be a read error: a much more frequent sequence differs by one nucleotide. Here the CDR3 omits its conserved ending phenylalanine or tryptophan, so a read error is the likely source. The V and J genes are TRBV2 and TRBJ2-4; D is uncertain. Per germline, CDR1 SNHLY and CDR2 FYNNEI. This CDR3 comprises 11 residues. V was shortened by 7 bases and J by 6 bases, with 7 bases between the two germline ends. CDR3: CASNPINIQYL. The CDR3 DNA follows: TGTGCCAGCAATCCGATAAACATTCAGTACCTC.

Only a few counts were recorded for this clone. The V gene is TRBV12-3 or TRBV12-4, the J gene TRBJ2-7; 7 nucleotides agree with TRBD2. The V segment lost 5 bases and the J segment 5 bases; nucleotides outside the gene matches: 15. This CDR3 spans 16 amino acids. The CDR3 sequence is CASSGGVGGNDDEQYF. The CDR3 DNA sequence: TGTGCCAGCAGTGGGGGGGTAGGAGGTAATGACGACGAGCAGTACTTC.

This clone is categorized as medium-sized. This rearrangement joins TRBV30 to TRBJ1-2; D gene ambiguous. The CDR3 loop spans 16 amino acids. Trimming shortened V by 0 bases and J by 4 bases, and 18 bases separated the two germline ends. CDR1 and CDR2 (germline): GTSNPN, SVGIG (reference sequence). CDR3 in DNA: TGTGCCTGGAGTGTATATAGGCAAAAGGGAGGCTATGGCTACACCTTC. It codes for CAWSVYRQKGGYGYTF.